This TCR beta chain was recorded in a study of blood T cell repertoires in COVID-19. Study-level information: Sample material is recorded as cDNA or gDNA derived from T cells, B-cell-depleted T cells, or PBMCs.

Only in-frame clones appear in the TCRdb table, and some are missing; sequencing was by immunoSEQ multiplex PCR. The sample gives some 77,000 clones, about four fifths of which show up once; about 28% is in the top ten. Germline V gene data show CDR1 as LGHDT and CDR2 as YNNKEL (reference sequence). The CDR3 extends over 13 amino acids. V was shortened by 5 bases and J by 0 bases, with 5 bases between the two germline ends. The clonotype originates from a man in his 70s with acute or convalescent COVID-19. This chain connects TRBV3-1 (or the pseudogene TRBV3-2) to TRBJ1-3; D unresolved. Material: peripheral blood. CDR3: CASSGSSGNTIYF. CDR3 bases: TGTGCCAGCAGCGGTAGCTCTGGAAACACCATATATTTT.